This T cell receptor beta chain comes out of a study of Ad26.COV2.S vaccination and SARS-CoV-2 variants. Documented treatment: around 19 received Ad26.COV2.S at low or high dose, single or two shots; 5 received placebo; per-sample allocation not given. Collection of samples fell on day 63 after the first vaccine or placebo injection. Ad26.COV2.S expressed prefusion-stabilized spike from the original Wuhan strain. Broader study findings: From the TCR breadth and depth analyses, total T cell responses may have been underestimated.

In the case of this clone: Its antigen remains unidentified.

Germline values: CDR1 LNHDA, CDR2 SQIVND (reference sequence). The CDR3 length is 14 residues. The germline V and J ends were trimmed by 7 bases and 7 bases, with 16 bases remaining between them. Assay: immunoSEQ multiplex PCR; the TCRdb copy retains only in-frame clones and omits some. The sample consists of hundreds of thousands of clones, roughly 84% of them appearing once. This receptor was identified in a person between 18 and 65 years old who received the Ad26.COV2.S COVID-19 vaccine or a placebo. The starting material was peripheral blood, obtained in a trial of Ad26.COV2.S vaccine versus placebo. The gene calls are TRBV19 and TRBJ1-4; D possibly corresponds to TRBD1 (5 bases). In DNA, the CDR3 is TGTGCCAGTAAACCGACAGTGGAACGTGAAAAACTGTTTTTT. Protein sequence: CASKPTVEREKLFF.